These 22 T cell receptor beta chains were sequenced from one sample in a study of shared clonotypes between healthy human individuals. The repertoire was sequenced with immunoSEQ multiplex PCR; TCRdb's copy has only in-frame clones and lacks some. Seen here are 2 million to 2.5 million clones, approximately 95% observed once, and the top ten hold 0.39%. The sample consisted of naive CD4+ T cells from PBMCs. Indicated subset: CD45RA+ positively selected. The source of these receptors is a man between 18 and 35 years old in good health. Some clones in this sample may be carry-over from other donors' samples.

On this clone: The sample has other DNA sequences that encode this CDR3 too. The chain joins TRBV5-4 to TRBJ1-1; D gene unclear. V was clipped by 2 bases and J by 5 bases, with 10 bases between them. The V gene's germline CDR1 is SGHNT and CDR2 YYREEE (reference sequence). The CDR3 runs to 13 residues. In DNA, the CDR3 is TGTGCCAGCAGCTTTCCCGGAGGGACTGAAGCTTTCTTT. This translates into CASSFPGGTEAFF.

V and J are TRBV6-1 and TRBJ2-1; tentatively, D is TRBD2 (7 bases). Trimming removed 4 bases from V and 6 bases from J, with 22 bases in between. Germline CDR1 and CDR2: MNHNS and SASEGT. The CDR3 consists of 17 residues. The CDR3 nucleotides are TGTGCCAGCAGTGGGTGGGGACTGAGGGGGAGGGGCAATGAGCAGTTCTTC. Its translation is CASSGWGLRGRGNEQFF.

This sequence joins TRBV28 and TRBJ1-1; TRBD1 matches 10 bases. The ends lost 7 bases at V and 10 bases at J; junction bases unmatched: 6. The CDR3 runs 12 residues. Germline loops: CDR1 MDHEN, CDR2 SYDVKM. CDR3 protein: CASIPGQGRAFF. The CDR3 DNA reads as TGTGCCAGCATTCCGGGACAGGGGAGAGCTTTCTTT.

Only one count was recorded for this clone. V and J are TRBV5-1 and TRBJ2-5; no clear D. V lost 3 bases, J lost 1 base, and 10 bases lay in between. Germline CDR1 and CDR2: SGHRS and YFSETQ. The CDR3 sequence is 14 residues long. The CDR3 DNA is TGCGCCAGCAGCTCAAGCACTTTCCAAGAGACCCAGTACTTC. This gives the protein CASSSSTFQETQYF.

This clone was seen once. The rearrangement uses TRBV6-1 and TRBJ1-2; D gene uncertain. This CDR3 is 16 amino acids long. Trimming pared 2 bases from V and 4 bases from J, leaving 17 bases between. Germline CDR1 MNHNS, CDR2 SASEGT. This CDR3 is CASSESAHPTTYGYTF. The CDR3 nucleotides are TGTGCCAGCAGTGAATCGGCACACCCGACGACCTATGGCTACACCTTC.

CDR3 bases: TGTGCCAGCTCACCTGCCCGGGGGGCTTACAATGAGCAGTTCTTC. This sequence encodes CASSPARGAYNEQFF. This chain connects TRBV18 to TRBJ2-1; a possible D gene is TRBD2 (7 bases). CDR1 and CDR2 from the germline V gene are KGHSH and LQKENI. Trimming pared 3 bases from V and 4 bases from J, leaving 13 bases between. The CDR3 runs to 15 residues.

The genes are TRBV5-6 and TRBJ2-1; D possibly corresponds to TRBD1 (5 bases). In germline, CDR1 is SGHDT, CDR2 YYEEEE. Trimming removed 0 bases from V and 4 bases from J, with 11 bases in between. The CDR3 totals 15 residues. The CDR3 DNA reads TGTGCCAGCAGCTTGGAACCGGCAGGGTACAATGAGCAGTTCTTC. Protein: CASSLEPAGYNEQFF.

The chain employs TRBV5-1 and TRBJ2-2; 11 bases line up with TRBD1. This CDR3 has 16 residues. Germline-derived CDR1 and CDR2 are SGHRS and YFSETQ. Trimming cost V 7 bases and J 4 bases; bases outside gene matches: 9. CDR3 loop: CASRPRGQGVTGELFF. The CDR3 nucleotides read TGCGCCAGCCGCCCTCGGGGACAGGGGGTCACCGGGGAGCTGTTTTTT.

V is TRBV13 and J is TRBJ2-2; D is perhaps TRBD2 (5 bases). The V gene's germline CDR1 is PRHDT and CDR2 FYEKMQ (reference sequence). The CDR3 covers 13 residues. Trimming cost V 3 bases and J 4 bases, with 6 bases left between them. The CDR3 loop reads CASSFRGTGELFF. The CDR3 bases are TGTGCCAGCAGCTTTCGGGGCACCGGGGAGCTGTTTTTT.

This clone was picked up a small number of times. Other DNA sequences within the sample encode an identical CDR3. The CDR3 region has the DNA TGTGCCAGCAGCCTCAGCGGCGGCAATCAGCCCCAGCATTTT. Translation gives CASSLSGGNQPQHF. The gene calls are TRBV28 and TRBJ1-5; the D is unclear. The CDR3 length is 14 residues. V was cut by 6 bases and J by 2 bases, with 11 bases left in between. Germline CDR1 is MDHEN and CDR2 is SYDVKM.

V and J are TRBV28 and TRBJ2-7; D is possibly TRBD2 (6 bases). The CDR3 totals 15 residues. Trimming stripped 6 bases from V and 4 bases from J, with 19 bases between. Germline CDR1 and CDR2: MDHEN and SYDVKM. The CDR3, as DNA: TGTGCCAGCAGCGGTGGAGGGGCTAGGGGATACGAGCAGTACTTC. Amino acid sequence: CASSGGGARGYEQYF.

J is TRBJ1-1 and V is TRBV5-1, with D possibly matching TRBD1 (5 bases). Per germline, CDR1 SGHRS and CDR2 YFSETQ. The CDR3 runs to 16 residues. Trimming left V 4 bases short and J 2 bases short, with 18 bases between. Here the CDR3 DNA reads TGCGCCAGCAGCGTAAAACCGGGGCCCATTAACACTGAAGCTTTCTTT. This codes for CASSVKPGPINTEAFF.

The rearrangement joins TRBV29-1 to TRBJ2-2; TRBD2 is a possible D gene (6 bases). Germline lookup yields CDR1 SQVTM and CDR2 ANQGSEA. This CDR3 comprises 15 residues. The CDR3, as DNA: TGCACCATCCGTTTGGGAGCGGGCCACACCGGGGAGCTGTTTTTT. Its translation: CTIRLGAGHTGELFF.

This chain uses TRBV29-1 with TRBJ2-1; 9 bases are shared with TRBD2. V lost 3 bases to trimming and J lost 4 bases; unmatched junction nucleotides: 22. This CDR3 comprises 20 residues. Germline-derived CDR1 and CDR2 are SQVTM and ANQGSEA. CDR3 sequence (DNA): TGCAGCGTTGAGGAGAGAAACGCCGGCGGGAGGGTCGTTTGGTACAATGAGCAGTTCTTC. The encoded protein is CSVEERNAGGRVVWYNEQFF.

The chain has TRBV19 and TRBJ1-4; D gene unclear. There are 15 residues in the CDR3. The germline V gene has CDR1 LNHDA and CDR2 SQIVND (reference sequence). V shed 1 base and J shed 3 bases, with 9 bases lying between them. The CDR3 region is CASSIVWGSNEKLFF. CDR3 in DNA: TGTGCCAGTAGTATAGTCTGGGGATCTAATGAAAAACTGTTTTTT. Full variable domain (outside the CDR3, taken from reference TRBV19 and TRBJ1-4): DGGITQSPKYLFRKEGQNVTLSCEQNLNHDAMYWYRQDPGQGLRLIYYSQIVNDFQKGDIAEGYSVSREKKESFPLTVTSAQKNPTAFYLCASSIVWGSNEKLFFGSGTQLSVL.

The chain links TRBV28 to TRBJ2-6; D may match TRBD1 or TRBD2 (6 bases each). V was trimmed by 8 bases and J by 0 bases, leaving 23 bases between them. The CDR3 has 19 amino acids. CDR1 is MDHEN and CDR2 is SYDVKM in the germline V gene. The CDR3 loop is CASSSPRGVVTSGANVLTF. As DNA, the CDR3 is TGTGCCAGCTCTTCCCCGAGGGGGGTGGTCACCTCTGGGGCCAACGTCCTGACTTTC.

The J gene is TRBJ2-1, the V gene TRBV5-1; TRBD2 agrees at 11 bases. The CDR3 sequence is 15 residues long. V gave up 6 bases and J gave up 3 bases; unmatched junction bases: 5. Germline V gene lookup returns CDR1 SGHRS and CDR2 YFSETQ. The CDR3 loop is CASTPGLADYNEQFF. In DNA form, the CDR3 reads TGCGCCAGCACCCCGGGACTAGCGGACTACAATGAGCAGTTCTTC.

The V and J genes are TRBV28 and TRBJ2-7; possibly TRBD1 for D (7 bases). The CDR3 spans 15 residues. CDR1 is MDHEN, CDR2 SYDVKM, per germline. V was trimmed by 5 bases and J by 3 bases, leaving 17 bases between them. The CDR3 reads CASSPGGAGGYEQYF. In DNA form, the CDR3 reads TGTGCCAGCAGTCCCGGAGGGGCAGGGGGCTACGAGCAGTACTTC. Full variable domain (missing parts from reference TRBV28 and TRBJ2-7): DVKVTQSSRYLVKRTGEKVFLECVQDMDHENMFWYRQDPGLGLRLIYFSYDVKMKEKGDIPEGYSVSREKKERFSLILESASTNQTSMYLCASSPGGAGGYEQYFGPGTRLTVT.

The J gene is TRBJ2-1, the V gene TRBV11-2; D may correspond to TRBD1 or TRBD2 (5 bases each). CDR1 SGHAT and CDR2 FQNNGV come from the germline V gene. V was trimmed by 6 bases and J by 4 bases, leaving 13 bases between them. This CDR3 spans 14 amino acids. CDR3 DNA sequence: TGTGCCAGCAGGACCGGGGCGTCATACAATGAGCAGTTCTTC. Residues: CASRTGASYNEQFF.

V usage is TRBV7-3 and J usage is TRBJ2-3, with D possibly matching TRBD2 (6 bases). Germline V gene data show CDR1 as SGHTA and CDR2 as FQGTGA. V was clipped by 6 bases and J by 2 bases, with 12 bases between them. The CDR3 spans 14 residues. CDR3 protein: CASSPGENTDTQYF. The DNA of the CDR3 is TGTGCCAGCAGTCCGGGGGAAAACACAGATACGCAGTATTTT.

This sequence joins TRBV5-1 and TRBJ2-1; D not certain. The CDR3 spans 14 residues. Per the germline V gene, CDR1 is SGHRS and CDR2 is YFSETQ. The V gene lost 0 bases and the J gene lost 8 bases, with 12 bases spanning the gap. The CDR3 region has the DNA TGCGCCAGCAGCTTGGGACCCAGCGTCGATGAGCAGTTCTTC. Residues: CASSLGPSVDEQFF.

This chain joins TRBV30 and TRBJ1-1; D unclear. V was clipped by 0 bases and J by 5 bases, with 19 bases between them. In germline, CDR1 is GTSNPN, CDR2 SVGIG (reference sequence). This CDR3 has 16 residues. CDR3 DNA: TGTGCCTGGAGTGTTTTGGCGAGATCTGTGGGGACTGAAGCTTTCTTT. This encodes CAWSVLARSVGTEAFF.